This TCR beta chain stems from a study of T cell repertoires in cytomegalovirus infection (dated by TCRdb to between 2017 and 2020). As for the study more broadly: Recently identified HLA-C-restricted CMV epitopes, whose presentation resists viral immunomodulation, were targeted by peptide stimulations together with well-studied HLA-B-restricted epitopes. Donor HLA type was relevant to the analysis, as public TCR beta signatures indicated carriage of CMV infection together with the matching HLA type.

The sample's treatment or condition label, decoded: in vitro stimulation with specific CMV peptide epitopes to enrich CMV-specific T cells. Sequencing relied on an Illumina HiSeq 1500. TCRdb reworked the public reads: Q25 trimming with fastp, MiXCR clone assembly, productive beta chains retained. Each CDR3 protein appears once, grouped with its most common genes and DNA. The sample table lists around 100,000 distinct CDR3 sequences, roughly 41% of them with a count of one. The ten most abundant clones make up just under 75% of the sample. Trimming accounts for 4 bases at V and 0 bases at J, while the number of junction bases matched to no gene is 12. CDR1 is given as SGHTA and CDR2 as FQGNSA, both from the germline V gene. Measured from the cysteine to the phenylalanine, the CDR3 is 17 residues long. Only the CDR3 DNA stays, 51 bases, in frame from base 1. The paper's findings and limits, for the study overall: In both this cohort and an independent cohort of several hundred donors, the cumulative frequency of public TCR beta family members distinguished carriers of CMV infection plus the relevant HLA type. In the ex vivo response, HLA-C-restricted CMV-specific TCR beta clonotypes were dominant, and in two of eight donors the single most frequent clonotype came from this HLA-C-restricted group.

This clonotype was seen repeatedly, ten times or more. Its specific antigen is unknown. Base quality data are lacking; no much larger clone is found one base away. The rearranged chain carries TRBV7-2 and TRBJ2-7; 7 central bases correspond to TRBD1. The source material was CD8+ T cells from cultured PBMCs, sampled from culture after CMV antigen stimulation. The clonotype was recovered from a human donor in good health (CMV status not recorded). Some clones in this sample may be carry-over from other donors' samples. The DNA sequence reads TGTGCCAGCAGCTCGACGGATAGGGGGCGGCTCTCCTACGAGCAGTACTTC. Its coded protein is CASSSTDRGRLSYEQYF.